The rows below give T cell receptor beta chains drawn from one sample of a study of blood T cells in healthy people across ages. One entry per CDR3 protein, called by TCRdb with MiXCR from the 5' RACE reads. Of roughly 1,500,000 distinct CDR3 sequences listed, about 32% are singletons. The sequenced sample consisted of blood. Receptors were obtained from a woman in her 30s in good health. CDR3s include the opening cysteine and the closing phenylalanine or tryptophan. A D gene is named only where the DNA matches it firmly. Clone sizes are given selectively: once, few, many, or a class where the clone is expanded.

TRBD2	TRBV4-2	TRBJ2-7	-	CASSHPLAGGPGEETRYF	TGTGCCAGCAGCCACCCTTTAGCGGGAGGGCCAGGAGAAGAGACCCGGTACTTC
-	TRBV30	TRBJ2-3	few	CAWNGNTDTQYF	TGTGCCTGGAACGGCAACACAGATACGCAGTATTTT
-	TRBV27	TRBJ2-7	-	CASSTNSLEQYF	TGTGCCAGCAGTACCAATAGCCTCGAGCAGTACTTC
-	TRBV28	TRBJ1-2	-	CASSAGLSGYTF	TGTGCCAGCAGCGCAGGGCTTTCGGGCTACACCTTC
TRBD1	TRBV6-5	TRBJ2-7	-	CASSYGGQGLGEQYF	TGTGCCAGCAGTTACGGGGGACAGGGGCTGGGCGAGCAGTACTTC
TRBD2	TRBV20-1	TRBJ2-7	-	CSAKDSSGRGEQYF	TGCAGTGCGAAGGATTCTAGCGGACGTGGGGAGCAGTACTTC
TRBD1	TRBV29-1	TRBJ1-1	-	CSVRGDRGRDEAFF	TGCAGCGTTAGGGGGGACAGGGGACGTGATGAAGCTTTCTTT
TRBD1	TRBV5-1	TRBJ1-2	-	CASSLTGGGSYGYTF	TGCGCCAGCAGCTTGACAGGGGGCGGCTCCTATGGCTACACCTTC
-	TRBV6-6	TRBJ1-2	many	CASSYGRLDGYTF	TGTGCCAGCAGTTACGGCCGCTTGGATGGCTACACCTTC
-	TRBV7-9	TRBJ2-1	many	CASSTDRTYNEQFF	TGTGCCAGCAGCACCGACAGAACTTACAATGAGCAGTTCTTC
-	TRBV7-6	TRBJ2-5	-	CASSAGANQETQYF	TGTGCCAGCAGCGCCGGGGCTAACCAAGAGACCCAGTACTTC
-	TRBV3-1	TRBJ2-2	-	CASSQRVGAGELFF	TGTGCCAGCAGCCAGAGGGTGGGCGCCGGGGAGCTGTTTTTT
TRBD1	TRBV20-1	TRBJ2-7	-	CSASGQCSYEQYF	TGCAGTGCATCGGGACAGTGTTCCTACGAGCAGTACTTC
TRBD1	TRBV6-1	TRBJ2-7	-	CASSERSTGGYEQYF	TGTGCCAGCAGTGAAAGGAGTACAGGGGGCTACGAGCAGTACTTC
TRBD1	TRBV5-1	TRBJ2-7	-	CASSVDRGLTSEQYF	TGCGCCAGCAGCGTAGACAGGGGGCTAACCTCCGAGCAGTACTTC
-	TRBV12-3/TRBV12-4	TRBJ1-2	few	CASSSRSGGYTF	TGTGCCAGCAGTTCCAGATCGGGTGGCTACACCTTC
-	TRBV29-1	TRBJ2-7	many	CSVRSGDSYEQYF	TGCAGCGTTAGATCAGGAGATAGCTACGAGCAGTACTTC
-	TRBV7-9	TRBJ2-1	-	CASSLGSPGDNEQFF	TGTGCCAGCAGCTTAGGTTCTCCAGGGGACAATGAGCAGTTCTTC
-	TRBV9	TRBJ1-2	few	CASSDPGLYGYTF	TGTGCCAGCAGCGATCCAGGCCTCTATGGCTACACCTTC
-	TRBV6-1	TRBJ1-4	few	CASSEARLMGEKLFF	TGTGCCAGCAGTGAAGCGAGACTCATGGGTGAAAAACTGTTTTTT
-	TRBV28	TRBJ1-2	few	CASIQSGGGGYTF	TGTGCCAGCATCCAATCGGGGGGAGGTGGCTACACCTTC
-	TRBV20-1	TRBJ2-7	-	CNVEGQRPYEQYF	TGCAATGTCGAGGGACAAAGACCTTACGAGCAGTACTTC
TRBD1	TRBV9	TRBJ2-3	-	CASNLGTGSTDTQYF	TGTGCCAGCAACTTAGGGACAGGGAGCACAGATACGCAGTATTTT
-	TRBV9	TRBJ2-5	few	CASSKSGIGNEQYF	TGTGCCAGCAGCAAGTCGGGGATAGGCAATGAGCAGTACTTC
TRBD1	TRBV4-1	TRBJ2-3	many	CASSQDGTVQYF	TGCGCCAGCAGCCAAGACGGGACAGTGCAGTATTTT
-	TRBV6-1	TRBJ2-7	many	CASSELGYEQYF	TGTGCCAGCAGTGAATTGGGATACGAGCAGTACTTC
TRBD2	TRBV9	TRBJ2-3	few	CASSAPGLAGADTQYF	TGTGCCAGCAGCGCCCCTGGACTAGCGGGGGCAGATACGCAGTATTTT
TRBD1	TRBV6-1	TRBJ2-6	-	CASSGLTGSGANVLTF	TGTGCCAGCAGTGGACTGACAGGGTCTGGGGCCAACGTCCTGACTTTC
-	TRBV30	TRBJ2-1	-	CAWSGRGLEQFF	TGTGCCTGGAGTGGGAGAGGGTTGGAGCAGTTCTTC
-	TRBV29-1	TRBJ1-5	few	CSVADGNQPQHF	TGCAGCGTGGCTGACGGCAATCAGCCCCAGCATTTT
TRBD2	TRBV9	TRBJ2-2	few	CASSVLAGTNTGELFF	TGTGCCAGCAGCGTGCTAGCGGGGACGAACACCGGGGAGCTGTTTTTT
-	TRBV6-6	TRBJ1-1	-	CASVVNTEAFF	TGTGCCAGCGTGGTGAACACTGAAGCTTTCTTT
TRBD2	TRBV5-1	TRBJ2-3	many	CASAGLAGFGTDTQYF	TGCGCCAGCGCCGGACTAGCGGGATTCGGAACAGATACGCAGTATTTT
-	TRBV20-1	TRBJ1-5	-	CSARDTYYSNQPQHF	TGCAGTGCTAGAGACACATACTATAGCAATCAGCCCCAGCATTTT
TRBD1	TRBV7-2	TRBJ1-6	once	CASSPGTAYNSPLHF	TGTGCCAGCAGCCCCGGGACAGCCTATAATTCACCCCTCCACTTT
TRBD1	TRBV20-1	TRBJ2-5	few	CSATRQGKRETQYF	TGCAGTGCAACTAGACAGGGGAAAAGGGAGACCCAGTACTTC
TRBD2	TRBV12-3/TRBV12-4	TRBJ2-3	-	CASNLAAGVSTDTQYF	TGTGCCAGCAATTTAGCCGCGGGAGTGAGCACAGATACGCAGTATTTT
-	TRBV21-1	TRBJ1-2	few	CATSDGVDYGYTF	TGTGCCACCTCAGATGGGGTTGACTATGGCTACACCTTC
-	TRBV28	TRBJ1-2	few	CASRRRYGYTF	TGTGCCAGCAGGCGCAGATATGGCTACACCTTC
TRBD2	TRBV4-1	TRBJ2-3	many	CASSQDPSGGATTDTQYF	TGCGCCAGCAGCCAAGACCCTAGCGGGGGGGCCACGACAGATACGCAGTATTTT
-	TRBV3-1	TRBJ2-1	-	CASSQDRGGGRHEQFF	TGTGCCAGCAGCCAAGATAGGGGGGGGGGCCGACATGAGCAGTTCTTC
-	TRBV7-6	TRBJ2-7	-	CASSLGRGISYEQYF	TGTGCCAGCAGCTTAGGTAGGGGCATCTCCTACGAGCAGTACTTC
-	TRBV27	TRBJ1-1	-	CASRTGPPKENTEAFF	TGTGCCAGCAGGACGGGACCCCCTAAGGAGAACACTGAAGCTTTCTTT
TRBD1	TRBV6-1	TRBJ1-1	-	CASSAGQGVSVVNTEAFF	TGTGCCAGCAGTGCGGGACAGGGGGTCTCAGTCGTGAACACTGAAGCTTTCTTT
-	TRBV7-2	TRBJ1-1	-	CASSLDWTGSTEAFF	TGTGCCAGCAGCCTAGATTGGACCGGGAGCACTGAAGCTTTCTTT
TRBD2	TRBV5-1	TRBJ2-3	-	CASSKIAGGPSTDTQYF	TGCGCCAGCAGCAAAATAGCGGGAGGGCCAAGCACAGATACGCAGTATTTT
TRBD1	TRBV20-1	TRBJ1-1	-	CSASEGTGASTEAFF	TGCAGTGCTAGTGAAGGGACAGGGGCTAGCACTGAAGCTTTCTTT
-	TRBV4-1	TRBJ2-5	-	CASSTAPRSSLETQYF	TGCGCCAGCAGCACGGCCCCCCGTAGTAGCCTGGAGACCCAGTACTTC
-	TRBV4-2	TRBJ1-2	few	CASSQDQRGARYGYTF	TGTGCCAGCAGCCAAGATCAGAGGGGGGCGCGGTATGGCTACACCTTC
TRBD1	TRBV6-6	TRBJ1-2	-	CASSYATGGGYTF	TGTGCCAGCAGTTACGCTACAGGGGGCGGCTACACCTTC
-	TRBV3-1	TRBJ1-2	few	CASSVTLGGDGYTF	TGTGCCAGCAGCGTGACACTGGGAGGCGATGGCTACACCTTC
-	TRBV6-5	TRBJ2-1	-	CASSYGTNYNEQFF	TGTGCCAGCAGTTACGGGACCAACTACAATGAGCAGTTCTTC
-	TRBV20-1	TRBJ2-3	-	CSASGGLGDTQYF	TGCAGTGCTAGTGGTGGACTCGGGGATACGCAGTATTTT